This entry describes one T cell receptor (beta chain). The antigen is unknown. Measured with immunoSEQ multiplex PCR; TCRdb has only the in-frame clones, and not every one. This repertoire shows 340,000 or so clones, about 93% found once; its top ten account for 5% to 7%. This sample stems from a study of brain T cells in children with intractable seizures. Study outcomes and limitations: Pre- and post-surgery blood differed in depth, so pre-surgery absences may be undersampling.

Indicated time point: blood from clinic visit 5 months post-surgery; TSC patient then seizure free. The sequenced cases were selected for having the highest brain T cell transcript signatures. The receptor was derived from a boy in the first two years of life with tuberous sclerosis and intractable seizures. The sequencing here drew on peripheral blood, taken approximately 5 months after surgery.

CDR3 amino acids: CASSRDRDLDGYTF. CDR3 bases: TGTGCCAGCAGTCGGGACAGGGACCTCGATGGCTACACCTTC. This chain joins TRBV6-5 and TRBJ1-2, with 9 bases matching TRBD1. Germline CDR1 reads MNHEY; CDR2 reads SVGAGI. The ends lost 5 bases at V and 6 bases at J; junction bases unmatched: 7. The CDR3 length is 14 residues.